This T cell receptor (beta chain) was profiled in a study of response to subunit inactivated influenza vaccine. Whole-study results and caveats: Authors suggested seasonal influenza vaccinations each recruit few new T cells.

The CDR3 consists of 12 residues. V lost 5 bases to trimming and J lost 1 base, with 9 bases between them. The germline V gene has CDR1 DFQATT and CDR2 SNEGSKA (reference sequence). This clonotype was seen only a few times. What it binds is not known. Using its own MiXCR run on the RT-PCR reads, TCRdb lists one record per CDR3 protein. The profile shows under 200,000 distinct CDR3 sequences, around 10% of them singletons. The receptor was derived from a man aged 50-75 years who received an inactivated influenza vaccine. This chain connects TRBV20-1 to TRBJ2-7, with D possibly being TRBD1 or TRBD2 (5 bases each). The sample here was CD8+ T cells sorted from PBMCs, taken 23 months after vaccination. The CDR3 coding sequence is TGCAGTGCTCGGGACGGATCCTACGAGCAGTACTTC. It specifies CSARDGSYEQYF.